These T cell receptor beta chains were read from a single sample in a study of a mutant IDH1 vaccine in newly diagnosed glioma. These TCRs' antigens remain unknown. Assay used: immunoSEQ multiplex PCR; TCRdb lists only in-frame clones, some missing. The sample includes more than 35,000 clones, around 86% of them seen just once. The sequencing used PBMCs, collected from a glioma patient whose treatment included an IDH1 peptide vaccine. These receptors came from a middle-aged woman with glioma. Some clones in this sample may be carry-over from other donors' samples. Both conserved end residues are part of each CDR3. Each record gives: CDR3 length, D gene, clone size, V gene, J gene, CDR3 protein, CDR3 DNA. The D gene is left open where the match is weak. A row's size may be missing; if present it is once, few, many or a size class.

>14|.|.|TRBV5-1|TRBJ2-2
CASSLDTAVGELFF
TGCGCCAGCAGCTTGGATACGGCGGTCGGGGAGCTGTTTTTT
>15|.|.|TRBV10-3|TRBJ2-5
CAIRTGELRGGTQYF
TGTGCCATCAGGACCGGGGAGCTCCGTGGAGGGACCCAGTACTTC
>13|.|.|TRBV7-9|TRBJ1-2
CASSLGDNYGYTF
TGTGCCAGCAGCTTAGGAGACAACTATGGCTACACCTTC
>14|.|.|TRBV19|TRBJ2-5
CASSARSIQETQYF
TGTGCCAGTAGTGCCCGGTCGATCCAAGAGACCCAGTACTTC
>14|.|once|TRBV6-5|TRBJ1-1
CASSPTDLGTEAFF
TGTGCCAGCAGCCCCACGGACCTGGGGACTGAAGCTTTCTTT
>18|TRBD1|.|TRBV2|TRBJ2-4
CASSDVRSGQGAKNIQYF
TGTGCCAGCAGTGATGTTAGGTCGGGACAGGGGGCCAAAAACATTCAGTACTTC
>15|.|few|TRBV7-9|TRBJ2-5
CASSLGSERWETQYF
TGTGCCAGCAGCTTAGGTTCCGAGCGGTGGGAGACCCAGTACTTC
>17|.|.|TRBV4-1|TRBJ2-5
CASSQSETTQDQETQYF
TGCGCCAGCAGCCAATCCGAAACGACCCAGGACCAAGAGACCCAGTACTTC
>17|.|.|TRBV4-1|TRBJ2-2
CASSQVNLFANTGELFF
TGCGCCAGCAGCCAAGTGAATCTTTTCGCGAACACCGGGGAGCTGTTTTTT
>12|.|.|TRBV4-2|TRBJ1-2
CASSQVGYGYTF
TGTGCCAGCAGCCAAGTGGGCTATGGCTACACCTTC
>12|.|few|TRBV5-4|TRBJ2-1
CASSLGLGEQFF
TGTGCCAGCAGCTTGGGTCTAGGGGAGCAGTTCTTC
>15|.|.|TRBV5-6|TRBJ2-5
CASSLKTGAAETQYF
TGTGCCAGCAGCTTAAAAACTGGGGCAGCAGAGACCCAGTACTTC
>15|TRBD2|.|TRBV29-1|TRBJ2-5
CSGLAVGARRGTQYF
TGCAGCGGGCTAGCGGTAGGGGCAAGGCGCGGGACCCAGTACTTC
>14|TRBD2|.|TRBV11-3|TRBJ2-2
CASSAGLVPGELFF
TGTGCCAGCAGCGCAGGACTAGTACCCGGGGAGCTGTTTTTT
>13|.|.|TRBV9|TRBJ1-3
CASSVGEGNTIYF
TGTGCCAGCAGCGTAGGTGAAGGAAACACCATATATTTT
>13|.|.|TRBV19|TRBJ2-7
CASSIAGDYEQYF
TGTGCCAGTAGTATCGCGGGCGACTACGAGCAGTACTTC
>13|.|.|TRBV29-1|TRBJ1-6
CSGKTGVDSPLHF
TGCAGCGGGAAAACAGGAGTTGATTCACCCCTCCACTTT
>14|.|few|TRBV5-1|TRBJ1-4
CASSLKPDPEKLFF
TGCGCCAGCAGCTTGAAACCAGACCCCGAAAAACTGTTTTTT
>14|TRBD1|few|TRBV6-1|TRBJ1-2
CASSATGGRGGYTF
TGTGCCAGCAGTGCAACAGGGGGTCGAGGTGGCTACACCTTC
>14|.|.|TRBV7-9|TRBJ2-2
CASVGGPNTGELFF
TGTGCCAGCGTCGGGGGCCCGAACACCGGGGAGCTGTTTTTT
>13|.|.|TRBV7-8|TRBJ2-6
CASRTSGANVLTF
TGTGCCAGCCGTACCTCTGGGGCCAACGTCCTGACTTTC
>15|.|once|TRBV2|TRBJ2-1
CASQHGVGAYNEQFF
TGTGCCAGCCAACACGGGGTAGGAGCCTACAATGAGCAGTTCTTC
>11|.|.|TRBV2|TRBJ1-1
CAYVVGTEAFF
TGTGCCTACGTGGTAGGGACTGAAGCTTTCTTT
>16|.|few|TRBV2|TRBJ2-6
CASSEAVGSGANVLTF
TGTGCCAGCAGTGAAGCCGTCGGGTCTGGGGCCAACGTCCTGACTTTC
>18|.|.|TRBV7-2|TRBJ2-2
CASSAGRAGLGLDGELFF
TGTGCCAGCAGCGCCGGTCGTGCGGGATTAGGGCTGGACGGGGAGCTGTTTTTT
>14|.|.|TRBV5-1|TRBJ1-1
CASSLGAEATEAFF
TGCGCCAGCAGCTTGGGGGCAGAAGCCACTGAAGCTTTCTTT
>15|TRBD1|.|TRBV19|TRBJ2-7
CASTPGQGTTYEQYF
TGTGCCAGTACCCCGGGACAGGGTACGACTTACGAGCAGTACTTC
>14|.|once|TRBV19|TRBJ1-4
CASSMAGTNEKLFF
TGTGCCAGTAGTATGGCAGGTACTAATGAAAAACTGTTTTTT
>14|.|.|TRBV9|TRBJ2-7
CASSVEASDKKQYF
TGTGCCAGCAGCGTAGAAGCCTCCGATAAGAAGCAGTACTTC
>10|.|few|TRBV7-5|TRBJ1-1
CARLDIEAFF
TGTGCCAGATTAGACATAGAAGCTTTCTTT
>16|TRBD1|.|TRBV19|TRBJ1-5
CASSPRQGYSNQPQHF
TGTGCCAGTAGTCCTCGACAGGGCTATAGCAATCAGCCCCAGCATTTT
>15|.|once|TRBV9|TRBJ1-5
CASSPGAGSNQPQHF
TGTGCCAGCAGCCCCGGGGCAGGGAGCAATCAGCCCCAGCATTTT
>15|.|.|TRBV5-6|TRBJ2-7
CASSSSQGIYYEQYF
TGTGCCAGCAGCTCCTCTCAGGGGATTTATTACGAGCAGTACTTC
>19|TRBD2|.|TRBV7-6|TRBJ2-1
CASSSSGTSGVGPYNEQFF
TGTGCCAGCAGCTCGTCCGGGACTAGCGGTGTGGGGCCCTACAATGAGCAGTTCTTC
>13|.|.|TRBV5-1|TRBJ1-3
CASSEHSGNTIYF
TGCGCCAGCAGCGAGCACTCTGGAAACACCATATATTTT
>14|.|.|TRBV5-6|TRBJ1-2
CASSFGTGIYGYTF
TGTGCCAGCAGCTTCGGAACAGGGATCTATGGCTACACCTTC
>12|.|.|TRBV14|TRBJ1-2
CASSRHWEGYTF
TGTGCCAGCAGCCGTCACTGGGAAGGCTACACCTTC
>15|.|.|TRBV4-2|TRBJ2-7
CASRQNAGWAAEQYF
TGTGCCAGCAGACAAAATGCAGGGTGGGCCGCCGAGCAGTACTTC
>13|.|once|TRBV4-3|TRBJ1-1
CASSQQKNTEAFF
TGCGCCAGCAGCCAACAGAAGAACACTGAAGCTTTCTTT
>13|.|.|TRBV5-1|TRBJ2-3
CASSRNQADTQYF
TGCGCCAGCAGCCGCAACCAGGCAGATACGCAGTATTTT
>15|TRBD1|once|TRBV7-9|TRBJ2-5
CASSWGQGTGETQYF
TGTGCCAGCAGCTGGGGACAGGGGACCGGGGAGACCCAGTACTTC
>14|.|.|TRBV6-1|TRBJ2-5
CASTPGGNQETQYF
TGTGCCAGCACCCCTGGCGGAAACCAAGAGACCCAGTACTTC
>13|.|few|TRBV15|TRBJ1-3
CATSRAGENTIYF
TGTGCCACCAGCAGAGCAGGGGAAAACACCATATATTTT
>14|.|once|TRBV7-9|TRBJ2-1
CASSYQGFNNEQFF
TGTGCCAGCAGCTACCAGGGGTTCAACAATGAGCAGTTCTTC
>14|TRBD1|.|TRBV7-9|TRBJ2-1
CASSPRTGYNEQFF
TGTGCCAGCAGCCCGAGGACAGGTTACAATGAGCAGTTCTTC